This TCR beta chain derives from a study of T cells in Graves' hyperthyroidism and ophthalmopathy. Findings of the study overall: Blood samples included most of the expanded thyroid clonotypes exceeding 0.001. Median prediction lead before ophthalmopathy onset was about 6.7 months with the model.

CDR1 and CDR2 from the germline V gene are WSHSY and SAAADI. V dropped 4 bases and J dropped 2 bases, with 14 bases sitting between them. This CDR3 spans 15 amino acids. Clinical symptoms, serum thyroxine, TRAb, thyroid ultrasound and orbital computed tomography informed diagnoses. There were TCR beta CDR3 regions amplified from RNA transcripts. The TCR CDR3 first-round RT-PCR relied on the HTBI primer set. MiXCR, applied by TCRdb to the multiplex PCR reads, yields one record per CDR3 protein. The sample lists 500,000 to 800,000 distinct CDR3 sequences; about 45% were seen once. A note on this clonotype: As yet, its antigen is unknown.

This TCR was recovered from an adult man with Graves' disease, either hyperthyroidism or ophthalmopathy (not recorded which). This chain connects TRBV10-2 to TRBJ1-2; D gene uncertain. Sample: peripheral blood or thyroid tissue (not recorded which). CDR3 region: CASSVSGNQNYGYTF. The CDR3 coding sequence is TGCGCCAGCAGTGTATCGGGGAACCAAAACTATGGCTACACCTTC.